This T cell receptor beta chain was captured in a study of immune cell composition in non-small cell lung cancer. Overall study findings and caveats: Clones >0.5% enriched in tumour were rarer in adenocarcinoma (33%) than squamous (75%). Top 10 clone scores and clonality were higher in squamous than adenocarcinoma. No significant correlation existed between pack-years smoked and tumour clonality.

Generated by immunoSEQ multiplex PCR, the TCRdb table keeps only in-frame clones and is missing some. The data contain 4,000 to 5,500 clones, 60% to 85% of them singletons. The V end was cut by 0 bases, the J end by 1 base, with 8 bases between. The CDR3 contains 15 residues. The germline V gene has CDR1 MNHEY and CDR2 SVGAGI. In regard to this clone: Its target is unknown.

Material for sequencing was lung tumor tissue. The chain recombines TRBV6-5 with TRBJ2-3; D perhaps matches TRBD2 (5 bases). The clonotype originates from a human donor with non-small cell lung cancer. The CDR3 here is CASSYSRAGTDTQYF. The CDR3 DNA reads TGTGCCAGCAGTTACTCGCGGGCGGGCACAGATACGCAGTATTTT.